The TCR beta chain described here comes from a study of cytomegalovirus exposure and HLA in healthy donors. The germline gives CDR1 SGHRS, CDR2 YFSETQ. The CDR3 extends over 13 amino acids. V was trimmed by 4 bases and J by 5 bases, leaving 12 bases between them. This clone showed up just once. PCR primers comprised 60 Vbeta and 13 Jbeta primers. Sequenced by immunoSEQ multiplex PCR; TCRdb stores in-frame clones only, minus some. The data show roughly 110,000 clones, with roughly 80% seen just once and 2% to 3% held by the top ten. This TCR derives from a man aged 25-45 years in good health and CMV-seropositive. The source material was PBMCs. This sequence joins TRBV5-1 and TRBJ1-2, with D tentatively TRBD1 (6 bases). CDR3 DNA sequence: TGCGCCAGCAGCCCCATACAGGGTTATGGCTACACCTTC. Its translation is CASSPIQGYGYTF.